What follows is one TCR beta chain and its context. As yet, its antigen is unknown. This entry comes from a study of radiotherapy plus CTLA-4 blockade in lung cancer. Study summary: Objective responses emerged in under 20% of patients, and over 30% attained disease control.

Produced via immunoSEQ multiplex PCR; TCRdb's table is partial and in-frame only. The table shows fewer than 100,000 clones, with around four fifths occurring only once. Study results and limitations: Expansion in blood of tumor-derived TCR clones was seen after radiotherapy plus ipilimumab. With interferon-beta, early dynamics of blood T cell clones were reported to best predict response.

It was focal radiation plus CTLA-4 blockade with ipilimumab that patients with chemo-refractory metastatic non-small-cell lung cancer received. This receptor was taken from a human donor with non-small cell lung cancer who had stable disease on radiotherapy plus ipilimumab. The source was peripheral blood, collected from a patient treated with radiotherapy plus ipilimumab.

The CDR3 nucleotides read TGTGCCAGCAGCGTCGCCACGAACACCGGGGAGCTGTTTTTT. Amino acids: CASSVATNTGELFF. V gene TRBV9 combines with J gene TRBJ2-2; D not resolved. The CDR3 loop spans 14 amino acids. Germline-derived CDR1 and CDR2 are SGDLS and YYNGEE. Trimming stripped 2 bases from V and 0 bases from J, with 5 bases between.